Presented here are 23 T cell receptor beta chains from one specimen sequenced in a study of T cells in Graves' hyperthyroidism and ophthalmopathy. TCR beta CDR3 regions were amplified from RNA transcripts. Initially, a first-round RT-PCR of the TCR CDR3 employed the HTBI primer set. Each CDR3 protein is one row after TCRdb ran MiXCR on the multiplex PCR reads. There are under 70,000 distinct CDR3 sequences in the sample; about 57% occur only once, and more than 3% lies in the top ten. The source material was blood. Every receptor here comes from a woman aged 55 to 70 with Graves' ophthalmopathy.

The rearrangement joins TRBV20-1 to TRBJ2-2; TRBD2 is a possible D gene (5 bases). The CDR3 runs to 14 residues. V was shortened by 6 bases and J by 1 base, with 12 bases between the two germline ends. Germline-derived CDR1 and CDR2 are DFQATT and SNEGSKA (reference sequence). The CDR3 here is CSAPSEGNTGELFF. The CDR3, as DNA: TGCAGTGCCCCGAGTGAGGGGAACACCGGGGAGCTGTTTTTT.

This clonotype was counted many times. J is TRBJ2-3 and V is TRBV20-1; 7 bases match TRBD2. The CDR3 totals 17 residues. V lost 6 bases, J lost 2 bases, and 17 bases stayed unmatched. Germline V gives CDR1 DFQATT, CDR2 SNEGSKA (reference sequence). The CDR3 is CSAPGLLSGEFTDTQYF. DNA for the CDR3: TGCAGTGCCCCAGGGTTGTTGAGCGGGGAATTCACAGATACGCAGTATTTT.

The chain has TRBV11-2 and TRBJ2-7; 11 positions match TRBD2. V lost 6 bases, J lost 3 bases, and 7 bases stayed unmatched. The CDR3 covers 15 residues. In germline, CDR1 is SGHAT, CDR2 FQNNGV. The CDR3 nucleotides are TGTGCCAGCAGAAGAACTAGCGGGGGAGTCTACGAGCAGTACTTC. It translates to CASRRTSGGVYEQYF.

To note about this clonotype: Relative to the germline gene, one junction end is altered; a read error may explain this. CDR3 amino acids: CAITEGSNTEAFF. The CDR3 DNA reads as TGTGCCATCACTGAGGGGTCGAACACTGAAGCTTTCTTT. The chain combines TRBV10-3 with TRBJ1-1, with D perhaps TRBD1 (5 bases). The V gene's germline CDR1 is ENHRY and CDR2 SYGVKD. The CDR3 runs to 13 residues.

This clonotype has a count of ten or more. The chain joins TRBV4-1 to TRBJ2-3, with D tentatively TRBD2 (7 bases). In germline, CDR1 is MGHRA, CDR2 YSYEKL. The V and J ends lost 1 base and 7 bases respectively, with 15 bases between them. The CDR3 runs 15 residues. CDR3 protein: CASSQGGGGQNTQYF. The CDR3 coding sequence is TGCGCCAGCAGCCAAGGAGGGGGGGGGCAAAATACGCAGTATTTT.

This clonotype has a count of ten or more. The chain carries TRBV5-1 and TRBJ2-2; possible D gene TRBD1, 6 bases. Trimming shortened V by 4 bases and J by 1 base, and 14 bases separated the two germline ends. From germline, CDR1 is SGHRS and CDR2 YFSETQ. This CDR3 has 16 amino acids. The CDR3 sequence is CASSPTGRLNTGELFF. As DNA, the CDR3 is TGCGCCAGCAGCCCGACAGGCCGGTTGAACACCGGGGAGCTGTTTTTT.

This clonotype came up many times. The chain has TRBV6-2 or TRBV6-3 and TRBJ2-3; D remains unclear. This CDR3 region has 13 residues. V lost 4 bases and J 2 bases, leaving 7 bases between the germline ends. In germline, CDR1 is MNHEY, CDR2 SVGEGT. CDR3 bases: TGTGCCAGCAGTTTCTCGTCCACAGATACGCAGTATTTT. Residues: CASSFSSTDTQYF.

The CDR3 nucleotides are TGTGCCAGCAGCCAACTACAGGGGAAGGGAAACGGTCAGTACTTC. It translates to CASSQLQGKGNGQYF. This chain uses TRBV3-1 with TRBJ2-4; 7 nucleotides agree with TRBD1. The CDR3 covers 15 residues. Per germline, CDR1 LGHDT and CDR2 YNNKEL (reference sequence). Unmatched junction bases numbered 13, after V lost 2 bases and J lost 12 bases.

This clonotype showed up many times. The CDR3 nucleotides are TGTGCCAGCAACCCGGGGAGGGCCTATGGCTACACCTTC. Translation: CASNPGRAYGYTF. V is TRBV6-2 or TRBV6-3 and J is TRBJ1-2; no firm D call. Germline CDR1 and CDR2: MNHEY and SVGEGT. Trimming stripped 7 bases from V and 4 bases from J, with 13 bases between. The CDR3 contains 13 residues.

In its sample, this clonotype is medium-sized. The gene calls are TRBV15 and TRBJ2-7; tentatively, D is TRBD1 (6 bases). Germline assignment: CDR1 LNHNV and CDR2 YYDKDF (reference sequence). This CDR3 contains 14 residues. Trimming pared 5 bases from V and 4 bases from J, leaving 15 bases between. The CDR3: CATSLGGDGYEQYF. DNA of the CDR3: TGTGCCACCAGCTTAGGGGGAGATGGTTACGAGCAGTACTTC.

This clonotype was found a few times. The V and J genes are TRBV24-1 and TRBJ2-7; maybe TRBD1 (7 bases). From germline, CDR1 is KGHDR and CDR2 SFDVKD. The CDR3 consists of 14 residues. Trimming took off 3 bases at V and 6 bases at J, with 14 bases between the two ends. The CDR3 DNA follows: TGTGCCACCAGTGATGGTCAGGGGGGAAGCGAGCAGTACTTC. Translation gives CATSDGQGGSEQYF.

In its sample, this clonotype was seen many times. V is TRBV20-1 and J is TRBJ1-2, with D tentatively TRBD1 (5 bases). V gave up 0 bases and J gave up 4 bases, with 15 bases separating them. Per germline, CDR1 DFQATT and CDR2 SNEGSKA (reference sequence). This CDR3 contains 15 residues. The CDR3: CSARDPGRVIYGYTF. CDR3 bases: TGCAGTGCTAGAGACCCCGGCAGGGTGATCTATGGCTACACCTTC.

J is TRBJ2-7 and V is TRBV6-2 or TRBV6-3, with D possibly TRBD2 on 5 matching bases. CDR3 length: 17 amino acids. The germline V and J ends were trimmed by 6 bases and 2 bases, with 23 bases remaining between them. Germline V gives CDR1 MNHEY, CDR2 SVGEGT. CDR3 DNA: TGTGCCAGCAGGGGATTAGCGAGTTCCATCAGCGCCTACGAGCAGTACTTC. Encoded protein: CASRGLASSISAYEQYF.

This clonotype was seen ten or more times. The V call is TRBV28, the J call TRBJ1-6, with D uncertain. The CDR3 consists of 14 residues. Germline CDR1 and CDR2: MDHEN and SYDVKM. V was trimmed by 3 bases and J by 5 bases, leaving 8 bases between them. CDR3 protein: CASSLNRDNSPLHF. The CDR3 coding sequence is TGTGCCAGCAGTTTGAACAGAGATAATTCACCCCTCCACTTT.

The V and J genes are TRBV7-3 and TRBJ1-5; 7 nucleotides agree with TRBD1. V lost 2 bases to trimming and J lost 4 bases; unmatched junction nucleotides: 11. The germline V gene has CDR1 SGHTA and CDR2 FQGTGA. The CDR3 is 17 residues long. The CDR3 loop reads CASSLASRTGGNQPQHF. The DNA of the CDR3 is TGTGCCAGCAGCTTAGCGTCAAGGACAGGCGGAAATCAGCCCCAGCATTTT. The full variable domain, rest sourced from reference TRBV7-3 and TRBJ1-5, is GAGVSQTPSNKVTEKGKYVELRCDPISGHTALYWYRQSLGQGPEFLIYFQGTGAADDSGLPNDRFFAVRPEGSVSTLKIQRTERGDSAVYLCASSLASRTGGNQPQHFGDGTRLSIL.

There are many counts of this clonotype. V is TRBV5-1 and J is TRBJ2-1; 9 bases match TRBD2. The germline V gene has CDR1 SGHRS and CDR2 YFSETQ. The V and J ends lost 2 bases and 2 bases, in that order; junction bases with no gene match: 2. This CDR3 is 15 amino acids long. The CDR3 reads CASSLRLAAYNEQFF. The DNA for the CDR3 is TGCGCCAGCAGCTTACGACTAGCGGCCTACAATGAGCAGTTCTTC.

V gene TRBV6-5 combines with J gene TRBJ2-7, with 9 bases aligning to TRBD1. Trimming cost V 6 bases and J 4 bases; bases outside gene matches: 7. Per the germline V gene, CDR1 is MNHEY and CDR2 is SVGAGI. The length of the CDR3 is 14 residues. The CDR3 reads CASRPGTGRYEQYF. CDR3 sequence (DNA): TGTGCCAGCAGACCCGGGACAGGGAGATACGAGCAGTACTTC.

For this clonotype: The conserved closing phenylalanine or tryptophan is absent in this CDR3, likely reflecting a read error. The chain carries TRBV5-5 and TRBJ1-5, with 8 bases fitting TRBD1. The germline gives CDR1 SGHKS, CDR2 YYEKEE (reference sequence). Losses at the gene ends were 7 bases for V and 6 bases for J; bases not matched to a gene: 12. There are 15 residues in the CDR3. Here the CDR3 DNA reads TGTGCCAGCGGCTGGGGACAGGTCGATTTTCAGCCCCAGCATTTG. This encodes CASGWGQVDFQPQHL.

This clonotype has at least ten counts. The chain couples TRBV11-2 to TRBJ2-1, with D hard to call. V lost 5 bases and J lost 8, with 10 bases in between. CDR3 length: 12 amino acids. The germline CDR1 and CDR2 sequences are SGHAT and FQNNGV. This chain's CDR3 is CASSPDWDEQFF. CDR3 DNA: TGTGCCAGCAGCCCCGACTGGGATGAGCAGTTCTTC.

The genes are TRBV28 and TRBJ2-2; 7 bases align to TRBD1. The CDR3 extends over 14 amino acids. CDR1 is MDHEN, CDR2 SYDVKM, per germline. The V segment lost 1 base and the J segment 5 bases; nucleotides outside the gene matches: 1. The CDR3 reads CASSLSGGTGELFF. The CDR3 DNA reads as TGTGCCAGCAGTTTATCAGGGGGAACCGGGGAGCTGTTTTTT.

As to this clonotype: The junction shows a germline mismatch at one end, possibly a read error. The chain combines TRBV10-1 with TRBJ2-1, with no clear D. The CDR3 loop spans 14 amino acids. Germline values: CDR1 WNHNN, CDR2 SYGVQD (reference sequence). The CDR3 region is CARSNRRDNNEQLF. CDR3 nucleotides: TGCGCCAGAAGTAATAGACGAGATAACAATGAGCAGCTCTTC.

V and J are TRBV3-1 and TRBJ2-3; D unresolved. This CDR3 has 14 amino acids. V was shortened by 2 bases and J by 3 bases, with 9 bases between the two germline ends. Germline V gene sequence: CDR1 LGHDT, CDR2 YNNKEL (reference sequence). The CDR3 DNA reads as TGTGCCAGCAGCCAAAGAGCCGGGACAGATACGCAGTATTTT. This gives the protein CASSQRAGTDTQYF.

At least ten counts were recorded for this clonotype. The V call is TRBV7-2, the J call TRBJ1-2; D may be TRBD1 (6 bases). CDR1 is SGHTA, CDR2 FQGNSA, per germline. This CDR3 region has 13 residues. Deletions cut 1 base from V and 5 bases from J, with 8 bases between. The CDR3 DNA reads TGTGCCAGCAGCTTAGAGGGGGGATATGGCTACACCTTC. It codes for CASSLEGGYGYTF.